The rows below give T cell receptor beta chains drawn from one sample of a study of CD8+ T cells in alopecia areata. The table came from immunoSEQ multiplex PCR; TCRdb's copy has only in-frame clones and leaves some out. Here the sample spans some 210,000 clones, around 62% being singletons. This material consisted of CD4+ T cells sorted from blood, taken at week 0. All receptors derive from a human donor with alopecia areata. CDR3s include the opening cysteine and the closing phenylalanine or tryptophan. Fields, in order: J gene, V gene, clone size, CDR3 length, D gene, CDR3 DNA, CDR3 protein. A D gene is named only where the DNA matches it firmly. Not all rows give a size; the values are once, few, many and, for expanded clones, a class.

TRBJ2-7 TRBV5-1 once 14 TRBD2 TGCGCCAGCAGCTTGGCGGGAGGACTCTACGAGCAGTACTTC CASSLAGGLYEQYF
TRBJ2-3 TRBV5-1 . 14 TRBD1 TGCGCCAGCAGTCCCGGGACAGGGACAGATACGCAGTATTTT CASSPGTGTDTQYF
TRBJ1-1 TRBV4-1 . 15 . TGCGCCAGCAGCCAAGGAGGAGCGGGGGGCACTGAAGCTTTCTTT CASSQGGAGGTEAFF
TRBJ2-3 TRBV7-9 . 16 TRBD2 TGTGCCAGCAGCTACGGACTAGCGGGGCCCACAGATACGCAGTATTTT CASSYGLAGPTDTQYF
TRBJ2-3 TRBV5-6 . 14 TRBD2 TGTGCCAGCAGCTTGAAGGGAGGGGATTATACGCAGTATTTT CASSLKGGDYTQYF
TRBJ1-1 TRBV29-1 . 11 . TGCAGCGGGACAATCCCGTCGGGAGCTTTCTTT CSGTIPSGAFF
TRBJ2-3 TRBV19 . 16 TRBD2 TGTGCCAGTAGTCAACTAGCGGGAGGTAGCACAGATACGCAGTATTTT CASSQLAGGSTDTQYF
TRBJ2-3 TRBV18 . 14 . TGTGCCAGCTCACCACCGACAGTAACAGATACGCAGTATTTT CASSPPTVTDTQYF
TRBJ1-4 TRBV11-2 . 14 . TGTGCCAGCAGCTTGGGCGCCTCCTTTGAAAAACTGTTTTTT CASSLGASFEKLFF
TRBJ1-5 TRBV5-1 . 15 TRBD1 TGCGCCAGCAGATACGAGACAGGGCCCAATCAGCCCCAGCATTTT CASRYETGPNQPQHF
TRBJ2-3 TRBV7-2 . 15 TRBD2 TGTGCCAGCAGCTCCTCGGGAGGGGTCACAGATACGCAGTATTTT CASSSSGGVTDTQYF
TRBJ2-7 TRBV30 . 11 TRBD2 TGTGCCTGGAGTACCGGGACTAGCGAATACTTC CAWSTGTSEYF
TRBJ2-3 TRBV10-3 . 15 . TGTGCCATCAGACCCAGCGTGGGCCGCACAGATACGCAGTATTTT CAIRPSVGRTDTQYF
TRBJ1-1 TRBV19 . 14 TRBD1 TGTGCCAGCAACCCTGGACAGGTCATCACTGAAGCTTTCTTT CASNPGQVITEAFF
TRBJ1-5 TRBV5-1 . 13 . TGCGCCAGCAGCTCATCCGGAGGTCAGCCCCAGCATTTT CASSSSGGQPQHF
TRBJ1-5 TRBV2 . 15 . TGTGCCAGCAGTGCACAGGGTACCGCCGCGGAGCCCCAGCATTTT CASSAQGTAAEPQHF
TRBJ1-1 TRBV7-8 . 14 TRBD1 TGTGCCAGCAGCTCACAGGGGAGTAACACTGAAGCTTTCTTT CASSSQGSNTEAFF
TRBJ2-7 TRBV6-1 few 15 TRBD1 TGTGCCAGCAGCCGGACAGGTCTGGACTCCTACGAGCAGTACTTC CASSRTGLDSYEQYF
TRBJ1-1 TRBV4-1 . 14 . TGCGCCAGCAGCCAAGGCCCCGGAAACACTGAAGCTTTCTTT CASSQGPGNTEAFF
TRBJ2-4 TRBV27 once 13 . TGTGCCAGCCGAGGCGGGACGGTTTACATTCAGTACTTC CASRGGTVYIQYF
TRBJ1-2 TRBV6-5 . 13 . TGTGCCAGCAGTGTGGGGAGGCAAGGTGGCTACACCTTC CASSVGRQGGYTF
TRBJ2-7 TRBV5-1 . 13 TRBD1 TGCGCCAGCAGCCGGGACAGGAGGGACGAGCAGTACTTC CASSRDRRDEQYF
TRBJ2-5 TRBV7-7 . 18 TRBD2 TGTGCCAGCAGCTTACTCGTTAGCGGGGGGGCCAGTGAAGAGACCCAGTACTTC CASSLLVSGGASEETQYF
TRBJ2-1 TRBV6-6 . 16 TRBD1 TGTGCCAGCAGTTACACAGGGGAAACGGACGACAATGAGCAGTTCTTC CASSYTGETDDNEQFF
TRBJ1-1 TRBV20-1 many 11 . TGCAGTGTGCAGCCGAACACTGAAGCTTTCTTT CSVQPNTEAFF
TRBJ2-7 TRBV5-1 . 15 . TGCGCCAGCAGCCTCCCCGGGACTGGCTCCTACGAGCAGTACTTC CASSLPGTGSYEQYF
TRBJ2-5 TRBV7-8 few 14 TRBD1 TGTGCCAGCAGCCCTAGGGACAGCCAAGAGACCCAGTACTTC CASSPRDSQETQYF
TRBJ2-1 TRBV30 few 14 . TGTGCCTGGAGTACCCAGGACAGACACAATGAGCAGTTCTTC CAWSTQDRHNEQFF
TRBJ2-3 TRBV7-8 few 18 TRBD2 TGTGCCAGCAGCTTATTTGGTAGCGGGAGGGCCAAAACAGATACGCAGTATTTT CASSLFGSGRAKTDTQYF
TRBJ2-7 TRBV29-1 . 13 TRBD1 TGCAGCGTTGTGGGACAGGGGTCCTACGAGCAGTACTTC CSVVGQGSYEQYF
TRBJ2-1 TRBV27 . 15 TRBD2 TGTGCCAGCAGGCCGACTAGCGGGTTGTACAATGAGCAGTTCTTC CASRPTSGLYNEQFF
TRBJ1-2 TRBV7-2 . 17 TRBD1 TGTGCCAGCAGCCCATCCGGGACAGACCGAGCTAACTATGGCTACACCTTC CASSPSGTDRANYGYTF
TRBJ1-4 TRBV30 . 13 . TGTGCCTGGAGTTGGGGGTTGTATGAAAAACTGTTTTTT CAWSWGLYEKLFF
TRBJ1-1 TRBV5-6 few 16 . TGTGCCAGCAGCTTGGCGCGGGGGCAGAGAAACACTGAAGCTTTCTTT CASSLARGQRNTEAFF
TRBJ1-1 TRBV4-1 few 15 . TGCGCCAGCAGCCGCTCCGTCGGGATGAACACTGAAGCTTTCTTT CASSRSVGMNTEAFF
TRBJ2-7 TRBV5-6 few 13 . TGTGCCAGCAGCTTCTCGAGTACCTACGAGCAGTACTTC CASSFSSTYEQYF